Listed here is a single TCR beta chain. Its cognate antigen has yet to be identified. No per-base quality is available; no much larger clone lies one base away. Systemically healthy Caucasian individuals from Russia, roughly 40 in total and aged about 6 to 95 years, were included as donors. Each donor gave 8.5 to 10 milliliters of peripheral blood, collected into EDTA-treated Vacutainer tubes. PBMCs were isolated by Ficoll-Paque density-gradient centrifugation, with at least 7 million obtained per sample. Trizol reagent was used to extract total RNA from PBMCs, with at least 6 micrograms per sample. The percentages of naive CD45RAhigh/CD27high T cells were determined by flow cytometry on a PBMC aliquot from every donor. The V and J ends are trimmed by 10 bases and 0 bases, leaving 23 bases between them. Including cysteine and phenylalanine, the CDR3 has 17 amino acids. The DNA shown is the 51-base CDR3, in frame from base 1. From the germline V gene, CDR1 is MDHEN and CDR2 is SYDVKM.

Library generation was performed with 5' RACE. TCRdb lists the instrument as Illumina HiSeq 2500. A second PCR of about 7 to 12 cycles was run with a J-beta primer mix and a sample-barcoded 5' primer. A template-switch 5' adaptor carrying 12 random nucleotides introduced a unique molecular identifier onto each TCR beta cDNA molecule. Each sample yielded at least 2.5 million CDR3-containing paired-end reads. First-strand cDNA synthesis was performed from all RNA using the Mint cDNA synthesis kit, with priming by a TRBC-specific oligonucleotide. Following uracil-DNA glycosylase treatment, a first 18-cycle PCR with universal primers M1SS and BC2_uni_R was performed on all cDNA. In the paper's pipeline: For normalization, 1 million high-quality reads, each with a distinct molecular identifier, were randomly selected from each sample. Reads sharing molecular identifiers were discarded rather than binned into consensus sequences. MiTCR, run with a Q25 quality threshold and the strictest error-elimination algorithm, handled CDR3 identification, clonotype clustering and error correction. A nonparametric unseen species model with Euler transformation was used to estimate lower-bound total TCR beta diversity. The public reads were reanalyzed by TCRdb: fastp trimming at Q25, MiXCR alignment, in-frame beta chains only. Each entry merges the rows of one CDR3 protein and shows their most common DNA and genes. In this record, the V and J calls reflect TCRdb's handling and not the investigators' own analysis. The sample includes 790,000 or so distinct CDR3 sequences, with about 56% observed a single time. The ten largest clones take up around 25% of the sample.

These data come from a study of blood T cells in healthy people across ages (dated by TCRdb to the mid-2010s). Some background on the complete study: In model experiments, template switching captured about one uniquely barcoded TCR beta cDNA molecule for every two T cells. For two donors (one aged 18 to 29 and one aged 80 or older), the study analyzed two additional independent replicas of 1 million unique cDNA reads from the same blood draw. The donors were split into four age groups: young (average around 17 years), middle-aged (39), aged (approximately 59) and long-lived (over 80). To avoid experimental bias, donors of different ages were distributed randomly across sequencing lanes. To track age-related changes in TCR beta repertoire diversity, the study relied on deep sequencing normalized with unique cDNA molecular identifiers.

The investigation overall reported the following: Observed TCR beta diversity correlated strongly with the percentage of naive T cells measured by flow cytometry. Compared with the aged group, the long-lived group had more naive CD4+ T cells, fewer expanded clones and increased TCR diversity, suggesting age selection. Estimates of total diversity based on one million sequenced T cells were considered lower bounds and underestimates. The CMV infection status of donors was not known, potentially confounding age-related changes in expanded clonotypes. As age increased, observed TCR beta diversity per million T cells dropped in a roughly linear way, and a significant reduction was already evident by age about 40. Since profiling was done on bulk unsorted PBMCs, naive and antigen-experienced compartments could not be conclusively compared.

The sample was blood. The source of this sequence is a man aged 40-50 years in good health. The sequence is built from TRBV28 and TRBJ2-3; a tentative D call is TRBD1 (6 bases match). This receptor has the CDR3 CATRGIPRGPSTDTQYF. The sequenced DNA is TGTGCCACCAGGGGAATACCAAGGGGTCCTAGCACAGATACGCAGTATTTT. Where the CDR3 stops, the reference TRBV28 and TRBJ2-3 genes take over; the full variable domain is DVKVTQSSRYLVKRTGEKVFLECVQDMDHENMFWYRQDPGLGLRLIYFSYDVKMKEKGDIPEGYSVSREKKERFSLILESASTNQTSMYLCATRGIPRGPSTDTQYFGPGTRLTVL.